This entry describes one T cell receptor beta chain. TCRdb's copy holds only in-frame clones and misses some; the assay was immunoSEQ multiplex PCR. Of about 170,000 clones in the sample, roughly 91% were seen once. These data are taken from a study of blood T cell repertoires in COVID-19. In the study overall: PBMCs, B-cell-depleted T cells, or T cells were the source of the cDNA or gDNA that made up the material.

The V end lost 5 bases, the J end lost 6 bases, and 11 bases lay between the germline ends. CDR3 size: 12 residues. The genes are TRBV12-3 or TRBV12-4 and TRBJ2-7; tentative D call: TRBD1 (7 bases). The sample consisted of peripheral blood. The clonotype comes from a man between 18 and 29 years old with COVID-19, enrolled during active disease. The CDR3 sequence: CASSQQGGEQYF. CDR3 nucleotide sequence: TGTGCCAGCAGTCAGCAGGGGGGCGAGCAGTACTTC.